This paragraph covers one TCR beta chain sequence. This clone is deemed medium-sized (0.01 to 0.1%). Its binding antigen is unknown. The record has no base qualities; no much larger clone is one base away. Spanning cysteine to phenylalanine, the CDR3 consists of 15 amino acids. Just CDR3 DNA is preserved here, 45 bases in frame from base 1. Per the germline V gene, MNHNS is the CDR1 and SASEGT is the CDR2. V was cut back by 7 bases and J by 0 bases, leaving a gap of 13 bases between them. No patient had received any treatment before thyroid surgery. Using T-cell receptor beta sequencing, the researchers looked back retrospectively at clinical samples from patients, gathered between about 2011 and 2018. These data belong to a study of metastatic and nonmetastatic thyroid tumors (dated by TCRdb to the early 2020s). Some background on the complete study: Repertoires from peripheral blood and from tumor or nodule tissue samples of malignant and benign thyroid patients were compared. The research as a whole found: TCR beta diversity was reported as significantly higher in malignant tumors than in benign nodules, in both blood and tumor samples.

Library preparation was by PCR. TCRdb names Illumina HiSeq 4000 as the instrument used. The TCR beta-chain CDR3 region of each patient was profiled by high-throughput sequencing. As for the original processing: CDR3 differences across clinicopathological groups were used to build a classifier for discriminating distant-metastatic papillary thyroid cancer patients. Repertoire diversity was assessed with the Shannon index, and tumor-blood repertoire similarity with the Morisita-Horn index. TCRdb redid the processing of the public reads, applying fastp at Q25 and MiXCR, and retained in-frame beta chains. The V and J calls, along with clone size, are taken from TCRdb and not from the paper's own processing. The sample table shows about 20,000 clones, and around 14% are seen once. Together, the top ten hold around a fifth of the sample.

Specimen: blood. The sequence came from a female donor with papillary thyroid cancer or a benign thyroid nodule (not recorded which). Some clones in this sample may be carry-over from other donors' samples. This chain is built from TRBV6-1 and TRBJ1-3; a tentative D call is TRBD1 (6 bases match). The CDR3 protein is CASKQGVHSGNTIYF. The DNA sequence reads TGTGCCAGCAAACAGGGTGTCCACTCTGGAAACACCATATATTTT.